This record covers a single T cell receptor beta chain. The specificity of this receptor is unknown. There are no base qualities to consult, and no much larger clone falls within one base. Trimming leaves V shorter by 6 bases and J shorter by 6 bases, with the junction holding 5 bases beyond the gene matches. CDR1 and CDR2 were assigned from the germline V gene (reference sequence) as SEHNR and FQNEAQ. Inclusive of the bounding cysteine and phenylalanine, the CDR3 is 15 residues long. Only the CDR3 region is kept as DNA, spanning 45 bases read in frame from base 1. These data are taken from a study of blood T cells in healthy people across ages (dated by TCRdb to 2015 to 2017). Looking at the study overall: In model experiments, template switching captured about one uniquely barcoded TCR beta cDNA molecule for every two T cells. Age-related changes in TCR beta repertoire diversity were measured in the study by deep sequencing normalized with unique cDNA molecular identifiers. The donors were split into four age groups: young (average around 17 years), middle-aged (roughly 42), aged (roughly 68) and long-lived (approximately 89). Two additional independent replicas of 1 million unique cDNA reads from the same blood draw were analyzed for two donors (one aged 18 to 29 and one aged 80 or older).

The library was obtained by 5' RACE. Reads for this sample came from an Illumina HiSeq 2500. A second PCR of roughly 7 to 11 cycles was performed with a sample-barcoded 5' primer and a J-beta primer mix. A template-switch 5' adaptor carrying 12 random nucleotides introduced a unique molecular identifier onto each TCR beta cDNA molecule. Each sample yielded at least 2.5 million CDR3-containing paired-end reads. The Mint cDNA synthesis kit, primed by a TRBC-specific oligonucleotide, was used to synthesize first-strand cDNA from all RNA. Following uracil-DNA glycosylase treatment, all cDNA underwent a first 18-cycle PCR with the universal primers M1SS and BC2_uni_R. The original methods were these. Normalization of each sample was performed by random selection of 1 million high-quality reads, each carrying a distinct molecular identifier. Reads sharing molecular identifiers were discarded rather than binned into consensus sequences. MiTCR, set to a Q25 quality threshold and the strictest error-elimination algorithm, was used for CDR3 identification, clonotype clustering and error correction. A nonparametric unseen species model using Euler transformation provided a lower-bound estimate of total TCR beta diversity. TCRdb redid the processing of the public reads, applying fastp at Q25 and MiXCR, and retained in-frame beta chains. Entries are consolidated by CDR3 protein sequence, retaining the most common genes and DNA. TCRdb's processing, not the authors', yielded these V and J calls. The sample table shows approximately 800,000 distinct CDR3 sequences, and 25% are seen once. The top ten constitute 3% to 4.5% of the sample.

Donors were a few dozen systemically healthy Caucasian individuals from Russia aged roughly 6 to 90 years. Each donor gave ten milliliters of peripheral blood, drawn into EDTA-treated Vacutainer tubes. Ficoll-Paque density-gradient centrifugation was used to isolate PBMCs, with at least 6.5 million obtained per sample. Total RNA was extracted from PBMCs with Trizol reagent, with at least 6 micrograms obtained per sample. The percentages of naive CD45RAhigh/CD27high T cells were determined by flow cytometry on a PBMC aliquot from every donor. On the study overall, not on this receptor specifically: Observed TCR beta diversity per million T cells fell roughly linearly with age, and a significant reduction was already apparent by age about 38. Estimates of total diversity based on one million sequenced T cells were considered lower bounds and underestimates. Because donor CMV infection status was unknown, age-related changes in expanded clonotypes were potentially confounded. Bulk unsorted PBMC profiling prevented conclusive comparison of naive and antigen-experienced compartments. The percentage of naive T cells measured by flow cytometry correlated strongly with observed TCR beta diversity. Compared with the aged group, the long-lived group had more naive CD4+ T cells, fewer expanded clones and increased TCR diversity, a pattern suggesting age selection.

The sample was also reused in another study, on T cells of mothers and their children. That second report states: Donors were nine systemically healthy Caucasian individuals: three mothers and their six children. cDNA synthesis used all of the extracted RNA, with roughly 1.5 ug of RNA in each 15 ul reaction. In the second PCR, the M1S primer added sample barcodes and 2-4 random nucleotides. More than 8 million TCR beta CDR3 reads were obtained from each mother, and about 3 million reads were obtained from each child. Thymic selection similarly shapes TCR recombination output in related and unrelated pairs, with minor effect from inherited differences. Normalized repertoire overlap in related mother-child pairs was always slightly higher than in unrelated mother-child pairs, but the difference was never significant. No persistent microchimeric T cell clones were found, with a detection sensitivity of roughly 92 clones per million clonotypes. The study used deep NGS to compare TCR beta repertoires of mothers and children, seeking features distinguishing related mother-child pairs from unrelated individuals. Mothers averaged roughly 40 +/- 4 years of age and children averaged roughly 10 +/- 4 years. After adapter ligation with NEBNext reagents, the libraries were sequenced on Illumina HiSeq 2000 with 100+100 nt paired-end reads. Mother and child libraries were prepared a month apart and sequenced in separate runs to prevent cross-contamination. For each donor, somewhere between about 500,000 and 2,000,000 distinct TCR beta clonotypes were identified. Naive TCR beta clonotypes were estimated from low-frequency clonotypes matched to each donor's FACS-determined naive share, without sorting.

This sequence uses TRBV7-9 and TRBJ2-3; 14 central nucleotides agree with TRBD2. This clonotype originated in a boy between 10 and 17 years old in good health. Sequencing input: blood. The DNA reads as follows: TGTGCCAGCAGTAAGACTAGCGGGGGGGCGGATACGCAGTATTTT. This encodes CASSKTSGGADTQYF. With the portions outside the CDR3 filled from the reference TRBV7-9 and TRBJ2-3 genes, the complete variable region becomes DTGVSQNPRHKITKRGQNVTFRCDPISEHNRLYWYRQTLGQGPEFLTYFQNEAQLEKSRLLSDRFSAERPKGSFSTLEIQRTEQGDSAMYLCASSKTSGGADTQYFGPGTRLTVL.